The 9 T cell receptor beta chains below were found in one sample sequenced in a study of blood T cell repertoires in COVID-19. Sequencing used immunoSEQ multiplex PCR; TCRdb keeps in-frame clones, though not all of them. The sample lists 310,000 or so clones, approximately 88% seen once, with 7.5% to 10% in the top ten. The sample comprised peripheral blood. Receptor source: a young man with COVID-19, enrolled during active disease.

The rearrangement uses TRBV28 and TRBJ2-3; TRBD2 agrees at 9 bases. This CDR3 has 15 residues. Germline V lookup: CDR1 MDHEN, CDR2 SYDVKM. V was clipped by 2 bases and J by 5 bases; unmatched bases: 5. The CDR3 DNA reads as TGTGCCAGCAGTTTAGCGGGAGGGCCTAAAGATACGCAGTATTTT. Its protein product is CASSLAGGPKDTQYF.

V usage is TRBV5-1 and J usage is TRBJ2-3, with TRBD2 matching 9 bases. V gave up 0 bases and J gave up 5 bases; unmatched junction bases: 7. Germline CDR1 SGHRS, CDR2 YFSETQ. The CDR3 is 16 amino acids. The CDR3 sequence: CASSLGLAGIGDTQYF. The CDR3, as DNA: TGCGCCAGCAGCTTGGGGCTAGCGGGGATAGGAGATACGCAGTATTTT.

The rearrangement uses TRBV13 and TRBJ2-1; 12 bases map to TRBD2. Germline trimming cut 4 bases from V and 9 bases from J; bases unmatched to any gene: 7. This CDR3 contains 15 residues. The V gene's germline CDR1 is PRHDT and CDR2 FYEKMQ (reference sequence). CDR3 DNA sequence: TGTGCCAGCAGCTCCCTAGCGGGAGGGCCGGTTGAGCAGTTCTTC. It codes for CASSSLAGGPVEQFF.

The chain uses TRBV3-1 (or the pseudogene TRBV3-2) and TRBJ2-1; D possibly corresponds to TRBD2 (7 bases). Germline loops: CDR1 LGHDT, CDR2 YNNKEL (reference sequence). V was clipped by 0 bases and J by 9 bases, with 21 bases between them. The CDR3 length is 17 residues. CDR3 bases: TGTGCCAGCAGCCAAGATCTAGTACGCGGGGGCGTCGGTGAGCAGTTCTTC. It translates to CASSQDLVRGGVGEQFF.

A single count supports this clone. This CDR3 reads CASSYGQPKNIQYF. CDR3 sequence (DNA): TGTGCCAGCAGTTATGGACAGCCCAAAAACATTCAGTACTTC. This sequence joins TRBV28 and TRBJ2-4; D possibly corresponds to TRBD1 (6 bases). Germline V lookup: CDR1 MDHEN, CDR2 SYDVKM. This CDR3 has 14 amino acids. Trimming cost V 4 bases and J 2 bases, with 9 bases left between them.

CDR3 loop: CASSPQWARTEAFF. CDR3 DNA: TGTGCCAGCTCACCACAGTGGGCGCGCACTGAAGCTTTCTTT. V gene TRBV18 combines with J gene TRBJ1-1; D not certain. The CDR3 runs to 14 residues. In germline, CDR1 is KGHSH, CDR2 LQKENI. Trimming stripped 1 base from V and 4 bases from J, with 10 bases between.

The chain joins TRBV19 to TRBJ1-4; 10 nucleotides agree with TRBD1. Trimming at V came to 3 bases and at J to 8 bases, leaving 6 bases not matched to a gene. The CDR3 length is 15 residues. In germline, CDR1 is LNHDA, CDR2 SQIVND (reference sequence). The CDR3 DNA follows: TGTGCCAGTAGTATGAGCCGGGACAGGGGAGAAAAACTGTTTTTT. This sequence encodes CASSMSRDRGEKLFF. The variable domain in full, with the rest retrieved from reference TRBV19 and TRBJ1-4, is DGGITQSPKYLFRKEGQNVTLSCEQNLNHDAMYWYRQDPGQGLRLIYYSQIVNDFQKGDIAEGYSVSREKKESFPLTVTSAQKNPTAFYLCASSMSRDRGEKLFFGSGTQLSVL.

The chain combines TRBV5-4 with TRBJ2-3, with TRBD2 matching over 11 bases. Germline V gene sequence: CDR1 SGHNT, CDR2 YYREEE (reference sequence). This CDR3 spans 15 amino acids. With 4 bases clipped from V and 1 base from J, the junction kept 2 bases outside the gene matches. This chain's CDR3 is CASSGGLAGTDTQYF. In nucleotides, the CDR3 is TGTGCCAGCAGCGGGGGACTAGCGGGCACAGATACGCAGTATTTT.

The J gene is TRBJ2-7, the V gene TRBV4-3, with D possibly TRBD1 on 6 matching bases. The CDR3 consists of 14 residues. V was trimmed by 4 bases and J by 4 bases, leaving 14 bases between them. Per germline, CDR1 LGHNA and CDR2 YSLEER. DNA for the CDR3: TGCGCCAGCAGCCTTAGTTCAGGGGCGTACGAGCAGTACTTC. As protein: CASSLSSGAYEQYF.